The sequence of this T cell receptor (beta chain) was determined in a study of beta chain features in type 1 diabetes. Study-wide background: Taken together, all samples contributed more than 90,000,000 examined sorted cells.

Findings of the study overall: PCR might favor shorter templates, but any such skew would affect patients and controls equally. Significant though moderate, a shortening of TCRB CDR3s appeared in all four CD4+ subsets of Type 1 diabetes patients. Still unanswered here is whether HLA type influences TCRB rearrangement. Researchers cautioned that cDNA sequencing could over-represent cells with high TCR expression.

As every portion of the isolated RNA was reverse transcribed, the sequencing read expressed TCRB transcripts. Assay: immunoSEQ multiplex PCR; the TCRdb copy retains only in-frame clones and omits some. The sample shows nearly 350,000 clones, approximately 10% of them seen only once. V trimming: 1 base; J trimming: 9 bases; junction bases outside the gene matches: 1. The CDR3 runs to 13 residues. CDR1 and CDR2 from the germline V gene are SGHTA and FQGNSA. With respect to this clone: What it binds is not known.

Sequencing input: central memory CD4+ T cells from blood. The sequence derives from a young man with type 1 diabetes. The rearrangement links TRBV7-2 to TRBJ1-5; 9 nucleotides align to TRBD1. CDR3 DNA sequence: TGTGCCAGCAGCTTAGGACAGGGGGGGCCCCAGCATTTT. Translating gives CASSLGQGGPQHF.